This TCR beta chain came from a study of cytomegalovirus exposure and HLA in healthy donors. Study-wide results and limits: It was assumed in the presence/absence analyses that sequencing depth was roughly uniform across donors. Later analysis identified 17,000 or so TCR beta sequences associated with HLA alleles, using a false discovery rate threshold of 0.05. There were several of the most significant clusters that appeared linked to common viral pathogens in a later analysis.

This CDR3 region has 15 residues. Trimming took 1 base from V and 4 from J, leaving 11 bases between them. Germline-derived CDR1 and CDR2 are SGHAT and FQNNGV. Remarks on this clone: Its antigen is unidentified.

The PCR ran on 60 Vbeta and 13 Jbeta primers. The data were produced by immunoSEQ multiplex PCR, yet TCRdb's version contains in-frame clones alone and is incomplete. Of over 150,000 clones listed, around 79% were seen once; the top ten hold approximately 1.4%. The receptor comes from a girl between 10 and 17 years old in good health and CMV-seropositive. The chain links TRBV11-2 to TRBJ1-5, with a possible D match to TRBD1 (5 bases). The source material was PBMCs. The CDR3 sequence is CASSLGTGPNQPQHF. The CDR3 DNA follows: TGTGCCAGCAGCTTAGGTACAGGCCCGAATCAGCCCCAGCATTTT.